This TCR beta chain was retrieved from a study of cytomegalovirus exposure and HLA in healthy donors (TCRdb year 2017). In terms of the full investigation: In an earlier analysis of some 610 of the donors, less than 350 Gb of sequence data and some 120 million unique TCR beta sequences from about 190 million T cells were reported. All discovery cohort repertoires had been generated using a single sequencing platform. Alongside the repertoire data, information on donor age, sex, ethnicity and CMV serostatus was compiled. Roughly five DR-DQ haplotypes were handled as single units for association and clustering, since linkage in the cohort was strong. The study used immunosequencing to profile the T cell repertoires of about 670 subjects and linked those repertoires to cytomegalovirus serostatus. Approximately 300 gigabases of sequencing data and tens of millions of unique TCR sequences made up an early release that covered approximately 650 HLA-typed donors. Rather than using new phenotypic data, the later analysis identified candidate immune exposures from TCR beta sequences and from how often those sequences occurred across donors. An earlier analysis of 587 of the donors used high-throughput TCR beta sequencing to judge whether each TCR beta V gene segment behaved as functional or pseudogenic. The study aimed to test whether signatures of past pathogen exposure could be identified by cataloging public T cell receptors. Of the roughly 400 genotyped donors, about 80% fell in the genetic ancestry cluster associated with self-reported Caucasian donors. HLA typing covered class I and class II loci at four-digit resolution. Typing coverage varied by locus: about 620-630 donors for A, B, C, DRB1 and DQB1; more than 500 for DQA1; about 570 for DPA1; more than 450 for DPB1. The study combined high-throughput TCR immunosequencing, statistical association of individual TCRs with disease status, and machine learning to predict cytomegalovirus infection status. A later genetic analysis took genome-wide SNP genotypes for about 55% of the 666 donors and used that subset as a discovery cohort. Across about 370 genotyped donors of the cohort, an average of approximately 220,000 unique TCR beta nucleotide sequences per donor were sequenced, and roughly 18% of those sequences were non-productive. In addition to the first cohort of about 650 subjects, a separate validation cohort of some 120 different subjects was used. In a later analysis, previously published TCR beta repertoires from several hundred donors were re-analyzed and high-resolution HLA genotyping was added so that TCR occurrence patterns could be studied. Findings and caveats that apply to the study as a whole: A later analysis found that TCR association rates varied across HLA loci, with DRB1 alleles showing the most associated TCRs and HLA-C alleles the fewest. In a later genetic analysis, fewer N-insertions in productive TCRs were reported among donors in an Asian-associated ancestry cluster than the approximately 710-donor mean. Because the 87-base-pair reads could not distinguish some IMGT-functional V segments, including TRBV6-2 and TRBV6-3, those segments were excluded. Presence/absence analyses assumed roughly uniform sequencing depth across donors, an assumption that may not hold. Linkage disequilibrium might explain the correlated functional status among segregating V segments, but an unknown experimental factor could not be excluded. Because counts were too low, some 17 rarely observed V segments, including chromosome 9 orphons, were left out of the earlier analysis of over 550 of the donors. Three of the identified cytomegalovirus-associated TCR beta chains were confirmed in vitro to be specific for cytomegalovirus antigens. Because HLA typing was missing for some donors at each locus, association tests included only the typed subset. In the study, about 150 TCR beta chains were listed as associated with cytomegalovirus. A cluster of highly shared sequence variants was judged likely to be a technical artifact of the sequencing pipeline. The classifier was reported to diagnose cytomegalovirus status with high specificity and sensitivity in both the original and validation cohorts. CMV serostatus was the only immune exposure information available for the cohort. A further reported finding was that TCR beta sequences accurately predicted the HLA-A and HLA-B alleles for most subjects in the first cohort. According to a later analysis, most CMV-associated TCR beta chains appeared to be HLA-restricted, and the HLA associations seemed to be driven largely by CMV exposure. Strong co-occurrence of HLA alleles, especially DR and DQ, made assigning TCR associations to individual alleles difficult. Across donors, most TCR sequences were observed very rarely, whereas some public TCRs were present in many individuals. A later analysis reported that several top co-occurrence clusters appeared linked to parvovirus B19, influenza, CMV and Epstein-Barr virus. In this cohort, only TCR beta chains were sequenced, and detectable features were limited by the absence of alpha or paired-chain data. At a false discovery rate of 0.05, a later analysis linked 16,951 TCR beta sequences to specific HLA alleles. Broadly in line with IMGT annotations, most TCR beta V segments showed up in productive rearrangements about 90% or about 30% of the time in an earlier analysis of a few hundred of the donors. The authors suggested that the approach could potentially be extended to other disease states and immunological phenotypes. A later analysis found that HLA-associated TCR beta chains were more clonally expanded and had lower generation probabilities than equally common non-associated chains. V-gene and J-gene trimming of TCR beta chains was associated with a missense DCLRE1C variant in a later genetic analysis, and the association was replicated in an independent cohort.

The cohort was made up of roughly 670 healthy bone marrow donors. Cohort members were all nominally healthy when sampled, although unrecorded immune exposures were likely present. The donor tested CMV seropositive, placing the donor among the 250 to 300 seropositive members of the cohort. A peripheral blood sample was collected from each donor, and TCR beta sequencing was performed on peripheral blood mononuclear cells. The Qiagen DNeasy Blood Extraction Kit was used to extract genomic DNA from the blood cell samples. From its cysteine to its phenylalanine, the CDR3 spans 15 amino acids. Of all the DNA, just the CDR3 is kept, 45 bases in frame from base 1. V is cut by 3 bases and J by 4 bases, and the space between the germline ends is 16 bases. The germline V gene specifies MNHNS as CDR1 and SASEGT as CDR2. This clone was detected once. Its antigen remains undetermined. No qualities accompany the bases; no much larger clone lies one base away.

Library preparation employed the immunoSEQ multiplex PCR assay. For the multiplex PCR, a mixture combining 60 forward primers for TCR Vbeta segments and 13 reverse primers for TCR Jbeta segments was used. The CDR3 region of rearranged TCR beta genes was amplified from genomic DNA with a multiplex PCR assay. The amplified TCR beta libraries were sequenced on the Illumina HiSeq System as 87-base-pair reads. On the authors' methods: A later analysis counted tens of millions of unique TCR beta chains across the 666 repertoires, and around 9.9 million of these chains were shared by at least two donors. To remove PCR and sequencing errors, raw reads were error-corrected and collapsed into unique sequences using a nearest-neighbor algorithm that merged closely related sequences. To assign V, D and J gene segments, CDR3 sequences were aligned to IMGT reference sequences. Each retained sequence needed at least a six-nucleotide match to both a V gene segment and a J gene segment. Rearrangements were called productive when the CDR3 lacked stop codons and stayed in frame with V and J; all others were non-productive. CDR3 was defined according to IMGT convention as the region running from the second conserved V-encoded cysteine to the conserved J-encoded phenylalanine. The earlier analysis of some 600 of the donors excluded sequences that lacked an unambiguous match to a single V gene segment. In an earlier analysis of almost 600 of the donors, a V segment was called functional when productive rearrangements were above 56.7%, and segregating when the standard deviation between donors exceeded 5%. A statistical classification framework was built for diagnosing cytomegalovirus status from the catalog of TCR beta chain sequences. V and J gene assignment, in a later analysis, came from comparing TCR nucleotide sequences with IMGT/GENE-DB human TR gene sequences. In a later analysis, CDR3 sequences and most-parsimonious VDJ recombination scenarios were assigned using the TCRdist pipeline. In a later analysis, each TCR beta chain was defined by its CDR3 amino acid sequence together with its V-gene family, and reads without a unique V-gene family were excluded. A later analysis removed 550 to 650 highly shared, low-generation-probability nucleotide sequences to deal with suspected cross-contamination and a sequencing artifact. For each public chain, a later analysis derived a clonal expansion index from normalized ranks of inferred template counts within each repertoire. In a later analysis, generation probabilities were computed with a VDJ recombination model fitted to out-of-frame rearrangements, and the resulting probabilities were checked against IGoR. Hypergeometric tests were used in a later analysis to score TCR-TCR, TCR-HLA and TCR-CMV co-occurrence, with a repertoire-size bias correction applied to the TCR pairs. False discovery rates were estimated in a later analysis by permuting HLA or CMV assignments 20 times. In a later analysis, co-occurring TCRs were grouped with DBSCAN, and TCRdist sequence similarity was added when clustering was performed within HLA-allele-positive subsets. Repertoires with fewer than 30,000 or more than 120,000 public chains were left out of co-occurrence clustering, as were about five repertoires with anomalous nucleotide sharing. TCRdb took over this immuneACCESS table, retaining in-frame rearrangements with V and J assigned. Such tables are incomplete; in checked studies, under half of the missing clones stem from an unresolved V gene, and the remainder is unexplained. Clonal size and the V and J genes are those of that table, whereas D and trimming came from the DNA. Present in this sample are 150,000 to 200,000 clones, about 80% of which were seen just once. Of the sample, around 2% is held by the ten largest clones.

The receptor's source is a woman between 18 and 29 years old in good health and CMV-seropositive. Material for sequencing was PBMCs. The chain is made from TRBV6-1 and TRBJ2-7; the D gene is perhaps TRBD2, on 5 matching bases. The DNA sequence is given as TGTGCCAGCAGTGAGGCTTCGGGGAGAGGATACGAGCAGTACTTC. It codes for CASSEASGRGYEQYF.